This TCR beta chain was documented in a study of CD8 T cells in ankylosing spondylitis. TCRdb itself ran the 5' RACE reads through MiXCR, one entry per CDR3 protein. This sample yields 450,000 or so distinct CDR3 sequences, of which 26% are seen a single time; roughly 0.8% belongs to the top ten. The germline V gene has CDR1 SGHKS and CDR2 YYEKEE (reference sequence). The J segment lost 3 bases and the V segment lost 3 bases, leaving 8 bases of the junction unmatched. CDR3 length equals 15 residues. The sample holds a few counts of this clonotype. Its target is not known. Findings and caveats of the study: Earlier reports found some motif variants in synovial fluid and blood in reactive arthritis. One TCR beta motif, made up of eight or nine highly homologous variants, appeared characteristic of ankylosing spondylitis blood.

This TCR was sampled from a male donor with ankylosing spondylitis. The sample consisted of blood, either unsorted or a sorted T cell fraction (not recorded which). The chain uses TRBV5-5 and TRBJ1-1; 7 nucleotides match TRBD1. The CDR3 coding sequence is TGTGCCAGCAGCTCCCCCTCGCAGGGGGACACTGAAGCTTTCTTT. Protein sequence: CASSSPSQGDTEAFF.